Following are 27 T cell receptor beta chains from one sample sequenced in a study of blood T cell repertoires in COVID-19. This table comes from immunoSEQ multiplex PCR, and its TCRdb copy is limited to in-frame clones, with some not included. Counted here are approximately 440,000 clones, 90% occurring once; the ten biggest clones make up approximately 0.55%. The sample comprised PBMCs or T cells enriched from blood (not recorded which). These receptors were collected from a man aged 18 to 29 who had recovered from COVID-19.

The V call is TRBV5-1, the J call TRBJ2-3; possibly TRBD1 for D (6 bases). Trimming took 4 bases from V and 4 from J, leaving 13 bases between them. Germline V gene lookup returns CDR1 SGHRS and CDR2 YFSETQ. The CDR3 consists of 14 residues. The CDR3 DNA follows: TGCGCCAGCAGCAACGGACAGTATTCAGATACGCAGTATTTT. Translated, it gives CASSNGQYSDTQYF.

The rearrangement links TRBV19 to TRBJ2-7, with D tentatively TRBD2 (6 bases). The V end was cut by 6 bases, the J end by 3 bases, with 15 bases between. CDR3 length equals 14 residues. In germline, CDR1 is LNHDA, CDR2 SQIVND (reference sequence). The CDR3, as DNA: TGTGCCAGTAGCCCCGGTGGGAGGATCTACGAGCAGTACTTC. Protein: CASSPGGRIYEQYF.

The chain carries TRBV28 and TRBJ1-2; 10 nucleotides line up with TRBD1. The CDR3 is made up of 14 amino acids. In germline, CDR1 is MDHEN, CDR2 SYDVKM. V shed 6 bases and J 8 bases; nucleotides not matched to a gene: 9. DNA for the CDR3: TGTGCCAGCAGCACTCCGGGACAGGGGTCGGGCTACACCTTC. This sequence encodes CASSTPGQGSGYTF.

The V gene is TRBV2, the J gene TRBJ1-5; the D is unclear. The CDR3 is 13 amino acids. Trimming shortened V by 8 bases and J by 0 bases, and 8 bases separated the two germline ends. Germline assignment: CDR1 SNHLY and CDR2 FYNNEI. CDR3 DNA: TGTGCCAGCGGGAGGGTTAGCAATCAGCCCCAGCATTTT. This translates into CASGRVSNQPQHF.

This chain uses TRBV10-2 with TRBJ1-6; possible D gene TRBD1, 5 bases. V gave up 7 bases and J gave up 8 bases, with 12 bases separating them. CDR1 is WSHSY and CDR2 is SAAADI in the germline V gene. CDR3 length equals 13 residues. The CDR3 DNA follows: TGCGCCAGCAACTGGGGCGTCGATTCACCCCTCCACTTT. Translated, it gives CASNWGVDSPLHF.

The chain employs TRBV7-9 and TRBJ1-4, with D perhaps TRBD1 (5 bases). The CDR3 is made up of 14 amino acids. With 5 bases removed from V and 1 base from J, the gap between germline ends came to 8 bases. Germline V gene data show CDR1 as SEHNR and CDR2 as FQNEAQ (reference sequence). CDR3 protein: CASSPGLTNEKLFF. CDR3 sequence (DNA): TGTGCCAGCAGCCCAGGGCTAACTAATGAAAAACTGTTTTTT. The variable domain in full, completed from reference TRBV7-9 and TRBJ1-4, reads DTGVSQNPRHKITKRGQNVTFRCDPISEHNRLYWYRQTLGQGPEFLTYFQNEAQLEKSRLLSDRFSAERPKGSFSTLEIQRTEQGDSAMYLCASSPGLTNEKLFFGSGTQLSVL.

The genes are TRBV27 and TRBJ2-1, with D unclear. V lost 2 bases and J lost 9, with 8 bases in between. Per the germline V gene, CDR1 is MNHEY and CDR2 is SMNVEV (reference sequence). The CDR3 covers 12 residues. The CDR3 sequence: CASSLLGGEQFF. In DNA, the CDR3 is TGTGCCAGCAGTTTACTCGGCGGTGAGCAGTTCTTC.

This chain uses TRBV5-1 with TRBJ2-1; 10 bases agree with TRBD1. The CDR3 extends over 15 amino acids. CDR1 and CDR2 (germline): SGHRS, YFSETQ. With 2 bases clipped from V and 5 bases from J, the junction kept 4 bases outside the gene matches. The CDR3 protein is CASSLGQGGHNEQFF. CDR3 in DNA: TGCGCCAGCAGCTTAGGACAGGGGGGCCACAATGAGCAGTTCTTC.

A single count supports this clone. The CDR3 nucleotides read TGTGCCAGCAGTCTCATGGGGGCCAACTCTGGAAACACCATATATTTT. Translation gives CASSLMGANSGNTIYF. J is TRBJ1-3 and V is TRBV5-6; possible D gene TRBD1, 6 bases. The V end lost 5 bases, the J end lost 0 bases, and 15 bases lay between the germline ends. The CDR3 consists of 16 residues. Germline values: CDR1 SGHDT, CDR2 YYEEEE.

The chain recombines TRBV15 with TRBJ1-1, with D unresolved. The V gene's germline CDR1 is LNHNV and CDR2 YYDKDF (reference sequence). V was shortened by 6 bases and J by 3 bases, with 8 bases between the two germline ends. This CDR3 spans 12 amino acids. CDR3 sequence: CATSLTDTEAFF. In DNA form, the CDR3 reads TGTGCCACCAGTCTAACCGACACTGAAGCTTTCTTT.

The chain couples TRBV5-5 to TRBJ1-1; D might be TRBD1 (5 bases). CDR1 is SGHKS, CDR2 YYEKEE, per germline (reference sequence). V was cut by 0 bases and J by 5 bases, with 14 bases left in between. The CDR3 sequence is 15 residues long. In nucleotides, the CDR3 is TGTGCCAGCAGCTTGGGGGCAACTGGGGGGACTGAAGCTTTCTTT. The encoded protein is CASSLGATGGTEAFF. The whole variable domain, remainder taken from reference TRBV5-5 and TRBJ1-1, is DAGVTQSPTHLIKTRGQQVTLRCSPISGHKSVSWYQQVLGQGPQFIFQYYEKEERGRGNFPDRFSARQFPNYSSELNVNALLLGDSALYLCASSLGATGGTEAFFGQGTRLTVV.

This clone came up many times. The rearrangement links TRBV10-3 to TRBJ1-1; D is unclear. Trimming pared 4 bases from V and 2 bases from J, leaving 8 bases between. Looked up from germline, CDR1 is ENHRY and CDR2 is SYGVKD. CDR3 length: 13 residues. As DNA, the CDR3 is TGTGCCATCAGTGCGACAACCAACACTGAAGCTTTCTTT. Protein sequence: CAISATTNTEAFF.

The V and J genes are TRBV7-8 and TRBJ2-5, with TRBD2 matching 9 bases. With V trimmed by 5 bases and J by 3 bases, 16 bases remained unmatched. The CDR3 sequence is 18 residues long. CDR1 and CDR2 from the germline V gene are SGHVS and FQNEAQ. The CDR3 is CASSARRTGASGKETQYF. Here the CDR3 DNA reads TGTGCCAGCAGCGCACGCCGTACCGGGGCTAGCGGGAAAGAGACCCAGTACTTC.

This CDR3 is CASSLFAADQHF. DNA of the CDR3: TGTGCCAGCAGTTTATTCGCGGCAGATCAGCATTTT. J is TRBJ1-5 and V is TRBV28, with D unresolved. This CDR3 contains 12 residues. Per the germline V gene, CDR1 is MDHEN and CDR2 is SYDVKM. V lost 1 base to trimming and J lost 13 bases, with 11 bases between them.

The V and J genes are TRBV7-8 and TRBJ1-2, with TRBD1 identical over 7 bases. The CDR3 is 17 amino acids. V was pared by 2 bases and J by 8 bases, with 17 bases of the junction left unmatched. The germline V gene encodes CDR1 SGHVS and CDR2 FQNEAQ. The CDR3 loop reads CASSLIGQELLFAGYTF. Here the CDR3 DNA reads TGTGCCAGCAGCTTAATAGGACAGGAACTACTTTTCGCGGGCTACACCTTC.

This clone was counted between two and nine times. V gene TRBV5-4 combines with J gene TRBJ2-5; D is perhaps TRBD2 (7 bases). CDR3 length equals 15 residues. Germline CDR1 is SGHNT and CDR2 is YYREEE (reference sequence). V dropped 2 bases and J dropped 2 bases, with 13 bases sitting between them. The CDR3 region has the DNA TGTGCCAGCAGCTTTAAGAGGGGGGGTCAAGAGACCCAGTACTTC. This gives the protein CASSFKRGGQETQYF.

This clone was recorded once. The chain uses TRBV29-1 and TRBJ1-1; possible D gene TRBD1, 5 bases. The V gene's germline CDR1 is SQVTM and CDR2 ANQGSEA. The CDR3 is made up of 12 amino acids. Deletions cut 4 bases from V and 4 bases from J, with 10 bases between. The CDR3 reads CSVVGGSTEAFF. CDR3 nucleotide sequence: TGCAGCGTTGTGGGGGGAAGCACTGAAGCTTTCTTT.

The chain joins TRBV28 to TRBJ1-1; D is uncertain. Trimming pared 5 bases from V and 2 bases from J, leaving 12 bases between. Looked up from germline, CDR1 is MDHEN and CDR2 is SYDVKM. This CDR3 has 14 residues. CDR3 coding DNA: TGTGCCAGCAGTCCCCAGATACCAAACACTGAAGCTTTCTTT. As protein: CASSPQIPNTEAFF.

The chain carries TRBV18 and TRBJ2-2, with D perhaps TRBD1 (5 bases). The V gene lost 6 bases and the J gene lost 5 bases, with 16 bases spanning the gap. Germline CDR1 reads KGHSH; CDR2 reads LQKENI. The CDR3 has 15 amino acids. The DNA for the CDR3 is TGTGCCAGCTCGTACAGGAAAGGCGAGACCGGGGAGCTGTTTTTT. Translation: CASSYRKGETGELFF.

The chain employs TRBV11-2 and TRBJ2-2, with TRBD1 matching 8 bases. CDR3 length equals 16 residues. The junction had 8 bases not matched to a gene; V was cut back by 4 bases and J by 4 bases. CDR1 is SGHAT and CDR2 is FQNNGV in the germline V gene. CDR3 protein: CASSSSGGDGTGELFF. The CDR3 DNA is TGTGCCAGCAGCTCGTCAGGGGGCGACGGCACCGGGGAGCTGTTTTTT.

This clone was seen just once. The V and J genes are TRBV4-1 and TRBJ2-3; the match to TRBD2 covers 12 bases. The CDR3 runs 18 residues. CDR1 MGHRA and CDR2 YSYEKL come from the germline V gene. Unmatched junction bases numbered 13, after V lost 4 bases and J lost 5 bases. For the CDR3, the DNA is TGCGCCAGCAGCCCGAGCCCGACTAGCGGGGGTTTAGGAGATACGCAGTATTTT. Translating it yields CASSPSPTSGGLGDTQYF.

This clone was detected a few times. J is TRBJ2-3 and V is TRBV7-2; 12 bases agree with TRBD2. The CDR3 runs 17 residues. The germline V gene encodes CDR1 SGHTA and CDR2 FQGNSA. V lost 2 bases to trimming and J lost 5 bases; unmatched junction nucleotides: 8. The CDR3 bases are TGTGCCAGCAGCTTAAGCCTAGCGGGAGGGGTGCGAGATACGCAGTATTTT. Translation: CASSLSLAGGVRDTQYF.

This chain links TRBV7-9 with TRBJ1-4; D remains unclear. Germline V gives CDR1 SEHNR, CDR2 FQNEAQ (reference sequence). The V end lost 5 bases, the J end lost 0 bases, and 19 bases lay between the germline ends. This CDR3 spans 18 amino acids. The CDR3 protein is CASSSGWAVGSTNEKLFF. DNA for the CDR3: TGTGCCAGCAGCAGCGGCTGGGCAGTGGGGTCAACTAATGAAAAACTGTTTTTT.

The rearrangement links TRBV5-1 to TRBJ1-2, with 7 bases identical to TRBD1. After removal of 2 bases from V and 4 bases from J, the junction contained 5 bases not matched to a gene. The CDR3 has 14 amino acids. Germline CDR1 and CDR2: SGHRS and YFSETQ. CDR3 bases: TGCGCCAGCAGCTTCGGAGAGGGGGCCTATGGCTACACCTTC. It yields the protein CASSFGEGAYGYTF. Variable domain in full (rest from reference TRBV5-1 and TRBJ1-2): KAGVTQTPRYLIKTRGQQVTLSCSPISGHRSVSWYQQTPGQGLQFLFEYFSETQRNKGNFPGRFSGRQFSNSRSEMNVSTLELGDSALYLCASSFGEGAYGYTFGSGTRLTVV.

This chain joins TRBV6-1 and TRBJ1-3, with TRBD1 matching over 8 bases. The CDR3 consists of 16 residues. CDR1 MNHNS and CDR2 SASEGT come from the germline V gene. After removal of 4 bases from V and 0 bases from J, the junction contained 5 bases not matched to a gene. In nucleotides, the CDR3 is TGTGCCAGCAGTGGACAGGGGAAATCCTCTGGAAACACCATATATTTT. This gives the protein CASSGQGKSSGNTIYF.

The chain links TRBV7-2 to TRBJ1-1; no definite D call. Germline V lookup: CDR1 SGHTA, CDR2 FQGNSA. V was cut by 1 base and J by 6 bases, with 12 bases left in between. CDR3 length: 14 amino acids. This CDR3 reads CASSLVGEAAEAFF. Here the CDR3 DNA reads TGTGCCAGCAGCTTAGTAGGCGAGGCGGCTGAAGCTTTCTTT.

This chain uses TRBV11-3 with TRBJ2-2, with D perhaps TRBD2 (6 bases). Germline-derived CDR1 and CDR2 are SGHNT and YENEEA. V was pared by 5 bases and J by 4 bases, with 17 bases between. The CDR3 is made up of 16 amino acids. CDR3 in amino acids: CASSRSKVGGTGELFF. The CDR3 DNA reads TGTGCCAGCAGCAGGAGCAAGGTCGGGGGCACCGGGGAGCTGTTTTTT.